This passage covers 6 T cell receptor beta chains from one sample sequenced in a study of CD8+ T cells in alopecia areata. cDNA reverse transcribed from extracted RNA served as the sequencing template. TCRdb keeps only in-frame clones here, not all; method: immunoSEQ multiplex PCR. The data contain 200,000 or so clones, just over 55% of them singletons. The sample consisted of CD8+ T cells sorted from blood. The source is a human donor in good health.

The chain recombines TRBV7-9 with TRBJ1-6, with TRBD1 identical over 9 bases. CDR1 is SEHNR and CDR2 is FQNEAQ in the germline V gene (reference sequence). The CDR3 extends over 14 amino acids. The J segment lost 10 bases and the V segment lost 5 bases, leaving 6 bases of the junction unmatched. The CDR3 is CASSGTGLSSPLHF. The DNA of the CDR3 is TGTGCCAGCAGCGGGACAGGGTTATCGTCACCCCTCCACTTT.

The chain carries TRBV5-6 and TRBJ2-7; 7 nucleotides line up with TRBD2. CDR1 and CDR2 from the germline V gene are SGHDT and YYEEEE. The CDR3 has 14 residues. The trim removed 2 bases at V and 7 bases at J, leaving 9 bases unmatched. This CDR3 reads CASSLSGREREQYF. The CDR3 DNA is TGTGCCAGCAGCTTAAGTGGGCGGGAGAGAGAGCAGTACTTC.

The chain couples TRBV25-1 to TRBJ1-1; D is possibly TRBD1 (6 bases). Deletions cut 4 bases from V and 4 bases from J, with 10 bases between. CDR1 MGHDK and CDR2 SYGVNS come from the germline V gene. This CDR3 spans 13 amino acids. This CDR3 reads CASSGTGSTEAFF. DNA of the CDR3: TGTGCCAGCAGTGGAACAGGGAGCACTGAAGCTTTCTTT.

The gene calls are TRBV4-1 and TRBJ2-5; D remains ambiguous. CDR1 and CDR2 from the germline V gene are MGHRA and YSYEKL. V lost 0 bases, J lost 3 bases, and 20 bases lay in between. There are 18 residues in the CDR3. The CDR3, as DNA: TGCGCCAGCAGCCAAGATTGGGATTTGGGGATTTTTAAAGAGACCCAGTACTTC. It is translated as CASSQDWDLGIFKETQYF.

This clone was recorded a few times. This rearrangement joins TRBV9 to TRBJ2-7; no firm D call. Deletions cut 0 bases from V and 6 bases from J, with 19 bases between. This CDR3 comprises 16 residues. The germline gives CDR1 SGDLS, CDR2 YYNGEE. The CDR3 sequence is CASSVDGRPRPLEQYF. DNA for the CDR3: TGTGCCAGCAGCGTAGACGGCAGACCCCGTCCCCTCGAGCAGTACTTC.

The CDR3 here is CASSETGTAYSYEQYF. The CDR3 DNA sequence: TGTGCCAGCAGTGAGACCGGGACAGCTTACTCCTACGAGCAGTACTTC. The rearrangement links TRBV6-1 to TRBJ2-7, with 7 bases aligning to TRBD1. V shed 3 bases and J 0 bases; nucleotides not matched to a gene: 8. CDR1 and CDR2 (germline): MNHNS, SASEGT. The CDR3 totals 16 residues.